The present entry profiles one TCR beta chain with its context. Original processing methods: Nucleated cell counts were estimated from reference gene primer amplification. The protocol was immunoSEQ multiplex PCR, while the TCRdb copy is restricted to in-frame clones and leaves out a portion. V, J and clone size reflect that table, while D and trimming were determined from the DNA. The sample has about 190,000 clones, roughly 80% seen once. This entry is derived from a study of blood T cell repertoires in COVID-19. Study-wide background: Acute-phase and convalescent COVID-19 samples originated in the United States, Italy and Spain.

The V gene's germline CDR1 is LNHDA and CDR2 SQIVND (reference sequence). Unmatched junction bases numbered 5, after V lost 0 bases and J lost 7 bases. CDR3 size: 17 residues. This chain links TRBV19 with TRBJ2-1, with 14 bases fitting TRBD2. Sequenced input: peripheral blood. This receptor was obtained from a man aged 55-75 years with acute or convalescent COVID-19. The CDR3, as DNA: TGTGCCAGTAGTATAGATAGGACTAGCGGGGGGAGGAATGAGCAGTTCTTC. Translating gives CASSIDRTSGGRNEQFF.